Below, 30 T cell receptor beta chains from the same sample are listed, as sequenced in a study of T cells in Graves' hyperthyroidism and ophthalmopathy. TCR beta CDR3 regions were amplified from RNA. When the TCR CDR3 underwent first-round RT-PCR, the HTBI primer set was used. TCRdb processed the multiplex PCR reads anew with MiXCR; each CDR3 protein has one entry. This table holds more than 600,000 distinct CDR3 sequences, about 17% found once. The sample taken for sequencing was blood. These receptor sequences come from a man younger than 35 with Graves' hyperthyroidism.

At least ten counts were recorded for this clonotype. V gene TRBV7-2 combines with J gene TRBJ2-7; tentatively, D is TRBD1 (7 bases). Deletions cut 5 bases from V and 3 bases from J, with 20 bases between. The CDR3 length is 16 residues. Germline values: CDR1 SGHTA, CDR2 FQGNSA. In DNA, the CDR3 is TGTGCCAGCAGCACCCGGGGGACAGTACCCCGCTACGAGCAGTACTTC. Its protein is CASSTRGTVPRYEQYF.

This clonotype occurred many times. This chain links TRBV6-1 with TRBJ2-7; no clear D. Trimming took 6 bases from V and 7 from J, leaving 16 bases between them. The CDR3 runs to 13 residues. CDR1 is MNHNS, CDR2 SASEGT, per germline. CDR3 loop: CASRYGRVGEQYF. The CDR3 DNA reads TGTGCCAGCAGATACGGCCGGGTCGGGGAGCAGTACTTC.

The chain carries TRBV4-1 and TRBJ2-7; perhaps TRBD1 as D (6 bases). Germline CDR1 is MGHRA and CDR2 is YSYEKL. V shed 0 bases and J shed 1 base, with 13 bases lying between them. This CDR3 spans 16 amino acids. CDR3 coding DNA: TGCGCCAGCAGCCAAGACCCGACAGGCCATTCCTACGAGCAGTACTTC. This translates into CASSQDPTGHSYEQYF.

The V call is TRBV6-2 or TRBV6-3, the J call TRBJ2-2; 9 nucleotides match TRBD2. The CDR3 sequence is 16 residues long. CDR1 is MNHEY, CDR2 SVGEGT, per germline. Trimming took 5 bases from V and 8 from J; bases not matched to a gene: 12. The CDR3 spells CASSLRRAGGRGELFF. The CDR3 nucleotides are TGTGCCAGCAGTCTCAGACGAGCGGGAGGAAGGGGGGAGCTGTTTTTT.

This clonotype was recorded many times. The CDR3 coding sequence is TGTGCCAGCAGTGAACGGACAGGGTCCAATCAGCCCCAGCATTTT. Amino acid sequence: CASSERTGSNQPQHF. This chain joins TRBV2 and TRBJ1-5; TRBD1 matches 8 bases. Germline CDR1 reads SNHLY; CDR2 reads FYNNEI. Germline trimming cut 2 bases from V and 3 bases from J; bases unmatched to any gene: 3. The CDR3 extends over 15 amino acids.

This clonotype has just a few counts. The chain links TRBV27 to TRBJ2-1; TRBD2 matches 8 bases. V shed 0 bases, J shed 8 bases, and the junction held 12 bases outside the gene matches. The CDR3 runs 17 residues. Germline-derived CDR1 and CDR2 are MNHEY and SMNVEV (reference sequence). The CDR3 protein is CASSLSKGGRKYHEQFF. DNA for the CDR3: TGTGCCAGCAGTTTATCAAAGGGCGGGAGGAAGTACCATGAGCAGTTCTTC.

This clonotype was seen only a few times. The chain combines TRBV6-1 with TRBJ1-2; a weak D match, TRBD1 (6 bases). Deletions cut 7 bases from V and 5 bases from J, with 14 bases between. The CDR3 has 13 amino acids. CDR1 is MNHNS and CDR2 is SASEGT in the germline V gene. The CDR3 nucleotides are TGTGCCAGCACTCCGGGACAAATTTATGGCTACACCTTC. Amino acids: CASTPGQIYGYTF.

This chain joins TRBV11-2 and TRBJ1-6, with D maybe TRBD1 (6 bases). V was cut by 1 base and J by 8 bases, with 15 bases left in between. This CDR3 has 16 residues. Germline V gives CDR1 SGHAT, CDR2 FQNNGV. As DNA, the CDR3 is TGTGCCAGCAGCTTAGCGGGGGGCACTATCGATTCACCCCTCCACTTT. Amino acids: CASSLAGGTIDSPLHF. Complete variable domain (other parts from reference TRBV11-2 and TRBJ1-6): EAGVAQSPRYKIIEKRQSVAFWCNPISGHATLYWYQQILGQGPKLLIQFQNNGVVDDSQLPKDRFSAERLKGVDSTLKIQPAKLEDSAVYLCASSLAGGTIDSPLHFGNGTRLTVT.

This clonotype was seen a few times. The rearrangement uses TRBV25-1 and TRBJ2-7; no definite D call. The CDR3 spans 15 residues. CDR1 and CDR2 (germline): MGHDK, SYGVNS. The V and J ends lost 8 bases and 0 bases respectively, with 17 bases between them. CDR3 residues: CASAPRAEVSYEQYF. The CDR3 DNA sequence: TGTGCCAGCGCCCCACGGGCCGAGGTCTCCTACGAGCAGTACTTC.

The rearrangement uses TRBV20-1 and TRBJ2-1; the match to TRBD2 covers 12 bases. This CDR3 comprises 16 residues. Germline V CDR1 and CDR2: DFQATT, SNEGSKA (reference sequence). The V gene end was trimmed by 2 bases and the J gene end by 4 bases; junction bases not matched to a gene: 6. CDR3 in amino acids: CSARTGTSGPYNEQFF. CDR3 bases: TGCAGTGCTAGAACTGGGACTAGCGGGCCTTACAATGAGCAGTTCTTC.

This clonotype was counted a few times. The chain recombines TRBV2 with TRBJ2-5, with TRBD1 as a possible D gene (6 bases). The CDR3 runs 12 residues. Trimming pared 7 bases from V and 5 bases from J, leaving 11 bases between. The germline V gene encodes CDR1 SNHLY and CDR2 FYNNEI. The CDR3 region has the DNA TGTGCCAGCAAATCCAGGGGTGAGACCCAGTACTTC. Amino acids: CASKSRGETQYF. Variable domain in full (rest from reference TRBV2 and TRBJ2-5): EPEVTQTPSHQVTQMGQEVILRCVPISNHLYFYWYRQILGQKVEFLVSFYNNEISEKSEIFDDQFSVERPDGSNFTLKIRSTKLEDSAMYFCASKSRGETQYFGPGTRLLVL.

The sample holds many counts of this clonotype. The chain carries TRBV18 and TRBJ1-1; TRBD1 aligns across 7 bases. Trimming removed 5 bases from V and 1 base from J; junction bases left unmatched: 4. CDR1 and CDR2 from the germline V gene are KGHSH and LQKENI. The CDR3 has 14 residues. The DNA for the CDR3 is TGTGCCAGCTCATCACAGGGGCCGAACACTGAAGCTTTCTTT. Residues: CASSSQGPNTEAFF.

The genes are TRBV29-1 and TRBJ1-2; D might be TRBD1 (5 bases). The CDR3 covers 13 residues. Trimming took off 0 bases at V and 1 base at J, with 6 bases between the two ends. Germline loops: CDR1 SQVTM, CDR2 ANQGSEA. CDR3 loop: CSVEEQVNYGYTF. The CDR3 DNA reads as TGCAGCGTTGAAGAACAGGTTAACTATGGCTACACCTTC.

This clonotype was counted many times. The V call is TRBV20-1, the J call TRBJ2-7; the D is unclear. Trimming pared 5 bases from V and 7 bases from J, leaving 12 bases between. This CDR3 region has 11 residues. Germline CDR1 DFQATT, CDR2 SNEGSKA (reference sequence). DNA of the CDR3: TGCAGTGCTCCATCGACCGGGGAGCAGTACTTC. This sequence encodes CSAPSTGEQYF.

Worth noting for this clonotype: A much larger clone differs from this one at a single base, so this may be a read error. The CDR3 region is CAISESLAGVSSYNEQLF. DNA for the CDR3: TGTGCCATCAGTGAGTCACTAGCGGGAGTGAGCTCCTACAATGAGCAGCTCTTC. The chain carries TRBV10-3 and TRBJ2-1; 11 nucleotides agree with TRBD2. The CDR3 spans 18 residues. Germline lookup yields CDR1 ENHRY and CDR2 SYGVKD.

This clonotype was seen repeatedly, ten times or more. The rearrangement links TRBV6-2 or TRBV6-3 to TRBJ2-1; TRBD2 matches 7 bases. CDR1 MNHEY and CDR2 SVGEGT come from the germline V gene. The CDR3 runs 15 residues. V was clipped by 0 bases and J by 4 bases; unmatched bases: 3. The CDR3 is CASSYSRGGYNEQFF. The CDR3 DNA reads TGTGCCAGCAGTTACTCGAGGGGAGGGTACAATGAGCAGTTCTTC.

As concerns this clonotype: One end of the junction fails to match germline, which may point to a read error. This chain uses TRBV11-2 with TRBJ2-5; D is uncertain. Germline CDR1 and CDR2: SGHAT and FQNNGV. The CDR3 totals 14 residues. Here the CDR3 reads CASSYSRAQEAQYF. DNA of the CDR3: TGTGCCAGCAGCTATTCTAGGGCCCAAGAGGCCCAGTACTTC. Drawing the rest from reference TRBV11-2 and TRBJ2-5, the complete variable domain is EAGVAQSPRYKIIEKRQSVAFWCNPISGHATLYWYQQILGQGPKLLIQFQNNGVVDDSQLPKDRFSAERLKGVDSTLKIQPAKLEDSAVYLCASSYSRAQEAQYFGPGTRLLVL.

This clonotype was recorded many times. The genes are TRBV7-8 and TRBJ2-7; D is uncertain. V dropped 5 bases and J dropped 6 bases, with 11 bases sitting between them. This CDR3 is built from 12 residues. Germline lookup yields CDR1 SGHVS and CDR2 FQNEAQ. CDR3 bases: TGTGCCAGCAGCCCGACCCCAGGCGAGCAGTACTTC. It codes for CASSPTPGEQYF.

This clonotype came up once. The V call is TRBV12-5, the J call TRBJ1-2; D remains unclear. The V end lost 0 bases, the J end lost 8 bases, and 13 bases lay between the germline ends. CDR1 is LGHNT, CDR2 FRNRAP, per germline. The CDR3 is 14 amino acids. The CDR3 DNA reads TGTGCTAGTGGTTTGGTACCCTCCCCAGGCGGCTACACCTTC. It yields the protein CASGLVPSPGGYTF.

In its sample, this clonotype was seen many times. This chain connects TRBV5-1 to TRBJ2-5, with 7 bases lining up with TRBD2. The germline V gene encodes CDR1 SGHRS and CDR2 YFSETQ. Germline trimming cut 2 bases from V and 1 base from J; bases unmatched to any gene: 5. The CDR3 is 15 amino acids. The CDR3 nucleotides are TGCGCCAGCAGCTTAGCTGGGGGGGGCCAAGAGACCCAGTACTTC. This sequence encodes CASSLAGGGQETQYF. Complete variable domain (other parts from reference TRBV5-1 and TRBJ2-5): KAGVTQTPRYLIKTRGQQVTLSCSPISGHRSVSWYQQTPGQGLQFLFEYFSETQRNKGNFPGRFSGRQFSNSRSEMNVSTLELGDSALYLCASSLAGGGQETQYFGPGTRLLVL.

The CDR3 DNA is TGTGCCAGTAATAGAAGGAGCAATCAGCCCCAGCATTTT. Its translation is CASNRRSNQPQHF. The chain is built from TRBV19 and TRBJ1-5; D gene uncertain. Germline loops: CDR1 LNHDA, CDR2 SQIVND (reference sequence). Trimming cost V 7 bases and J 1 base, with 8 bases left between them. This CDR3 has 13 amino acids.

The chain combines TRBV12-3 or TRBV12-4 with TRBJ2-7; TRBD1 matches at 9 bases. The CDR3 totals 15 residues. V dropped 6 bases and J dropped 2; count of bases not matched to a gene: 8. Here the CDR3 DNA reads TGTGCCAGCAGCCCAACGACAGGGGGGCCCTACGAGCAGTACTTC. It codes for CASSPTTGGPYEQYF.

This clonotype occurred many times. V and J are TRBV2 and TRBJ1-5; D perhaps matches TRBD1 (6 bases). There are 13 residues in the CDR3. The germline V and J ends were trimmed by 10 bases and 0 bases, with 10 bases remaining between them. Per germline, CDR1 SNHLY and CDR2 FYNNEI. The CDR3 DNA reads TGTGCCACGCGACAGGCTAGCAATCAGCCCCAGCATTTT. As protein: CATRQASNQPQHF.

This clonotype was observed a handful of times. The rearrangement joins TRBV5-5 to TRBJ1-2; D gene ambiguous. Per germline, CDR1 SGHKS and CDR2 YYEKEE (reference sequence). The CDR3 has 14 amino acids. V was shortened by 1 base and J by 4 bases, with 11 bases between the two germline ends. The CDR3 loop reads CASSLLRSSYGYTF. The CDR3, as DNA: TGTGCCAGCAGCTTGCTCCGGTCCTCCTATGGCTACACCTTC.

This clonotype has a count of ten or more. The chain combines TRBV28 with TRBJ2-3; 12 nucleotides match TRBD2. Germline V lookup: CDR1 MDHEN, CDR2 SYDVKM. V lost 1 base and J lost 4; bases outside the gene matches: 9. The CDR3 consists of 18 residues. Written as DNA, the CDR3 is TGTGCCAGCAGTTTATACCCCCTCACTAGCGGGAGGCCAGATACGCAGTATTTT. It specifies CASSLYPLTSGRPDTQYF.

The CDR3 protein is CASRLQGLAGANEQFF. As DNA, the CDR3 is TGTGCCAGTAGACTTCAGGGACTAGCGGGAGCCAATGAGCAGTTCTTC. The chain is built from TRBV19 and TRBJ2-1; 14 bases are shared with TRBD2. Per the germline V gene, CDR1 is LNHDA and CDR2 is SQIVND (reference sequence). This CDR3 comprises 16 residues. After removal of 6 bases from V and 6 bases from J, the junction contained 7 bases not matched to a gene.

This rearrangement joins TRBV29-1 to TRBJ1-1, with 7 bases matching TRBD1. The CDR3 contains 13 residues. CDR1 and CDR2 (germline): SQVTM, ANQGSEA. The V segment lost 5 bases and the J segment 7 bases; nucleotides outside the gene matches: 10. The CDR3 sequence is CSVLGRGLVEAFF. For the CDR3, the DNA is TGCAGCGTTCTGGGCAGGGGGTTGGTTGAAGCTTTCTTT.

This clonotype was picked up a small number of times. This sequence joins TRBV19 and TRBJ2-2; 7 positions match TRBD2. The germline V gene has CDR1 LNHDA and CDR2 SQIVND (reference sequence). After removal of 7 bases from V and 6 bases from J, the junction contained 5 bases not matched to a gene. The CDR3 extends over 13 amino acids. DNA of the CDR3: TGTGCCAGTACCGGGGAGGGTTCCGGGGAGCTGTTTTTT. Amino acids: CASTGEGSGELFF.

Ten or more counts support this clonotype. V usage is TRBV2 and J usage is TRBJ1-5; TRBD1 matches 9 bases. Germline V gives CDR1 SNHLY, CDR2 FYNNEI. The CDR3 sequence is 15 residues long. With V trimmed by 6 bases and J by 6 bases, 9 bases remained unmatched. The CDR3 DNA sequence: TGTGCCAGCAGGGCCGGGACAGGGAAGGCTCAGCCCCAGCATTTT. Translation: CASRAGTGKAQPQHF.

A note on this clonotype: A much bigger clone sits one base away, suggesting this may be a read error. The rearrangement links TRBV28 to TRBJ1-2; possible D gene TRBD1, 6 bases. Trimming cost V 5 bases and J 4 bases, with 14 bases left between them. The CDR3 contains 14 residues. Germline V gives CDR1 MDHEN, CDR2 SYDVKM. The CDR3 DNA sequence: TGTGCCAGCAGTCACGGAGGACAGCCCTATGGCTACACCTTC. Its protein is CASSHGGQPYGYTF.